What follows are 22 T cell receptor beta chains derived from one specimen sequenced in a study of T cells in Graves' hyperthyroidism and ophthalmopathy. Regions amplified from RNA transcripts were the TCR beta CDR3 regions. HTBI primers were used for first-round RT-PCR of the TCR CDR3. Each CDR3 protein is one row after TCRdb ran MiXCR on the multiplex PCR reads. The table has 500,000 to 600,000 distinct CDR3 sequences, approximately 44% seen once. Source material: peripheral blood or thyroid tissue (not recorded which). All receptors derive from an adult woman with Graves' disease, either hyperthyroidism or ophthalmopathy (not recorded which).

The chain recombines TRBV7-9 with TRBJ2-2; D is perhaps TRBD1 (6 bases). Trimming shortened V by 5 bases and J by 2 bases, and 15 bases separated the two germline ends. The germline CDR1 and CDR2 sequences are SEHNR and FQNEAQ (reference sequence). This CDR3 region has 16 residues. The CDR3 reads CASSTGIALNTGELFF. CDR3 DNA: TGTGCCAGCAGCACAGGGATCGCCCTTAACACCGGGGAGCTGTTTTTT.

In its sample, this clonotype was seen a few times. The CDR3 nucleotides are TGTGCCAGCAGCACAGGGGGGGCGAAGACCCAGTACTTC. Translating gives CASSTGGAKTQYF. The genes are TRBV7-6 and TRBJ2-5, with D possibly matching TRBD1 (8 bases). This CDR3 has 13 residues. Trimming shortened V by 5 bases and J by 6 bases, and 13 bases separated the two germline ends. Germline V CDR1 and CDR2: SGHVS, FNYEAQ.

This clonotype appeared many times. The chain carries TRBV7-9 and TRBJ1-5, with D hard to call. Germline CDR1 and CDR2: SEHNR and FQNEAQ (reference sequence). This CDR3 spans 14 amino acids. Trimming shortened V by 4 bases and J by 1 base, and 8 bases separated the two germline ends. The CDR3 nucleotides read TGTGCCAGCAGCTCAGAAACGAGCAATCAGCCCCAGCATTTT. It yields the protein CASSSETSNQPQHF.

CDR3 residues: CATSQRIGGGYEQYF. DNA of the CDR3: TGTGCCACCAGCCAAAGAATCGGCGGAGGCTACGAGCAGTACTTC. This rearrangement joins TRBV15 to TRBJ2-7; D may be TRBD2 (5 bases). V shed 5 bases and J shed 3 bases, with 17 bases lying between them. The CDR3 covers 15 residues. Looked up from germline, CDR1 is LNHNV and CDR2 is YYDKDF (reference sequence).

As regards this clonotype: One base away lies a much larger clone, so this may be a sequencing read error. The J gene is TRBJ1-2, the V gene TRBV6-2 or TRBV6-3; weak D call: TRBD1 (5 bases). With 2 bases removed from V and 3 bases from J, the gap between germline ends came to 13 bases. This CDR3 is built from 15 residues. Germline CDR1 reads MNHEY; CDR2 reads SVGEGT. The CDR3 coding sequence is TGTGCCAGCAGTTACCCCGGGACGGACTACTATGGCTACACCTTC. This codes for CASSYPGTDYYGYTF.

On this clonotype itself: The CDR3 carries no conserved terminal phenylalanine or tryptophan, so it likely arises from a read error. The limits of the CDR3 on the DNA are not certain, so only TCRdb's listed CDR3 is given. The chain joins TRBV12-3 or TRBV12-4 to TRBJ2-7; the table gives TRBD2 as D, unverified against the DNA. The CDR3 contains 10 residues when both ends are counted. The CDR3 loop is CASSSGGLAG.

The rearrangement joins TRBV7-2 to TRBJ2-5; 15 positions agree with TRBD2. CDR3 length: 16 residues. The ends lost 3 bases at V and 2 bases at J; junction bases unmatched: 1. The germline V gene encodes CDR1 SGHTA and CDR2 FQGNSA. The CDR3 bases are TGTGCCAGCAGCTTCGGACTAGCGGGGGGGCAAGAGACCCAGTACTTC. Its protein product is CASSFGLAGGQETQYF.

The CDR3 loop reads CASSVDGRRGGINEQYF. The CDR3 DNA sequence: TGTGCCAGCAGCGTAGACGGGCGGAGGGGGGGAATAAATGAGCAGTACTTC. J is TRBJ2-7 and V is TRBV7-3; possibly TRBD2 for D (7 bases). Trimming left V 5 bases short and J 7 bases short, with 27 bases between. Germline V gene lookup returns CDR1 SGHTA and CDR2 FQGTGA. The CDR3 totals 17 residues.

This clonotype was counted many times. V and J are TRBV7-2 and TRBJ1-1; unclear D gene. Looked up from germline, CDR1 is SGHTA and CDR2 is FQGNSA. Trimming removed 2 bases at V and 1 base at J, with 8 bases between. The CDR3 contains 14 residues. CDR3 amino acids: CASSLTSRNTEAFF. CDR3 bases: TGTGCCAGCAGCTTAACCTCCAGGAACACTGAAGCTTTCTTT.

At least ten counts were recorded for this clonotype. The CDR3: CASSLETELNYGYTF. In DNA form, the CDR3 reads TGCGCCAGCAGCTTGGAAACAGAACTTAACTATGGCTACACCTTC. The chain carries TRBV5-1 and TRBJ1-2; D is unclear. The germline CDR1 and CDR2 sequences are SGHRS and YFSETQ. V dropped 0 bases and J dropped 1 base, with 10 bases sitting between them. The CDR3 is 15 residues long. Drawing the rest from reference TRBV5-1 and TRBJ1-2, the complete variable domain is KAGVTQTPRYLIKTRGQQVTLSCSPISGHRSVSWYQQTPGQGLQFLFEYFSETQRNKGNFPGRFSGRQFSNSRSEMNVSTLELGDSALYLCASSLETELNYGYTFGSGTRLTVV.

The chain recombines TRBV19 with TRBJ1-6; D call uncertain. Trimming took off 9 bases at V and 10 bases at J, with 19 bases between the two ends. The germline gives CDR1 LNHDA, CDR2 SQIVND (reference sequence). The CDR3 totals 14 residues. The CDR3 region is CASSSDPFPSPLHF. The CDR3 DNA sequence: TGTGCCAGCAGTTCCGACCCCTTTCCCTCACCCCTCCACTTT.

This clonotype was counted ten times or more. V and J are TRBV7-9 and TRBJ2-2; 11 bases align to TRBD2. CDR3 length: 16 amino acids. V shed 8 bases and J 2 bases; nucleotides not matched to a gene: 7. Germline V lookup: CDR1 SEHNR, CDR2 FQNEAQ (reference sequence). CDR3 sequence reads: CASDNLAGGNTGELFF. For the CDR3, the DNA is TGTGCCAGCGACAACCTAGCGGGAGGTAACACCGGGGAGCTGTTTTTT.

V usage is TRBV13 and J usage is TRBJ2-7, with D possibly called TRBD1 or TRBD2 (5 bases each). Trimming shortened V by 5 bases and J by 0 bases, and 17 bases separated the two germline ends. This CDR3 contains 16 residues. Germline loops: CDR1 PRHDT, CDR2 FYEKMQ (reference sequence). CDR3 residues: CASSRQSRGASYEQYF. The CDR3 DNA follows: TGTGCCAGCAGCAGACAGAGCCGGGGAGCCTCCTACGAGCAGTACTTC.

This clonotype has ten or more counts. This chain uses TRBV7-3 with TRBJ2-5, with 7 positions matching TRBD1. The length of the CDR3 is 14 residues. CDR1 SGHTA and CDR2 FQGTGA come from the germline V gene. V lost 1 base to trimming and J lost 2 bases; unmatched junction nucleotides: 1. The DNA of the CDR3 is TGTGCCAGCAGCTTAATGGGACAGCAAGAGACCCAGTACTTC. It translates to CASSLMGQQETQYF.

The CDR3 DNA follows: TGTGCCAGCAGTTTAAGGACAGGGGAGACTGAAGCTTTCTTT. This encodes CASSLRTGETEAFF. V usage is TRBV9 and J usage is TRBJ1-1; 9 bases map to TRBD1. The CDR3 runs 14 residues. The germline gives CDR1 SGDLS, CDR2 YYNGEE. Unmatched junction bases numbered 7, after V lost 5 bases and J lost 5 bases. The full variable domain, its missing parts supplied by reference TRBV9 and TRBJ1-1, is DSGVTQTPKHLITATGQRVTLRCSPRSGDLSVYWYQQSLDQGLQFLIQYYNGEERAKGNILERFSAQQFPDLHSELNLSSLELGDSALYFCASSLRTGETEAFFGQGTRLTVV.

The chain is built from TRBV25-1 and TRBJ1-2; the D is unclear. This CDR3 comprises 15 residues. Germline CDR1 reads MGHDK; CDR2 reads SYGVNS. Trimming took off 3 bases at V and 0 bases at J, with 11 bases between the two ends. CDR3: CASSDPGLPNYGYTF. In nucleotides, the CDR3 is TGTGCCAGCAGTGATCCCGGACTTCCTAACTATGGCTACACCTTC.

This clonotype was counted ten times or more. The rearrangement uses TRBV6-2 or TRBV6-3 and TRBJ2-5; TRBD2 is a possible D gene (6 bases). CDR1 and CDR2 (germline): MNHEY, SVGEGT. The CDR3 totals 15 residues. V was cut by 7 bases and J by 1 base, with 16 bases left in between. The DNA of the CDR3 is TGTGCCAGCAATCTATTCCTAGCGATCCAAGAGACCCAGTACTTC. It translates to CASNLFLAIQETQYF.

The rearrangement joins TRBV7-9 to TRBJ1-1; no reliable D call. The CDR3 totals 15 residues. The V gene's germline CDR1 is SEHNR and CDR2 FQNEAQ (reference sequence). Trimming cost V 5 bases and J 1 base, with 14 bases left between them. The CDR3 DNA sequence: TGTGCCAGCAGCCCGAGGAGGGATAGGAACACTGAAGCTTTCTTT. Its translation is CASSPRRDRNTEAFF.

This clonotype was recorded at least ten times. The CDR3 spells CASSLSDSGANVLTF. The CDR3 DNA follows: TGTGCCAGCAGTCTGAGCGACTCTGGGGCCAACGTCCTGACTTTC. This chain links TRBV6-2 or TRBV6-3 with TRBJ2-6; no firm D call. Germline V gene lookup returns CDR1 MNHEY and CDR2 SVGEGT. V lost 5 bases, J lost 0 bases, and 8 bases lay in between. This CDR3 is built from 15 residues.

This chain connects TRBV2 to TRBJ2-5; D remains unclear. This CDR3 has 13 amino acids. Germline V lookup: CDR1 SNHLY, CDR2 FYNNEI. The V gene lost 4 bases and the J gene lost 9 bases, with 15 bases spanning the gap. The CDR3 spells CASSVRRDQPQYF. In DNA form, the CDR3 reads TGTGCCAGCAGTGTTCGTCGCGACCAGCCCCAGTACTTC. Based on the CDR3 plus reference TRBV2 and TRBJ2-5, the full variable domain is EPEVTQTPSHQVTQMGQEVILRCVPISNHLYFYWYRQILGQKVEFLVSFYNNEISEKSEIFDDQFSVERPDGSNFTLKIRSTKLEDSAMYFCASSVRRDQPQYFGPGTRLLVL.

CDR3 sequence (DNA): TGTGCCAGCACCGACAGGGATGGCGGCACCATATATTTT. It codes for CASTDRDGGTIYF. The V call is TRBV6-2 or TRBV6-3, the J call TRBJ1-3; 7 bases match TRBD1. Germline V gene lookup returns CDR1 MNHEY and CDR2 SVGEGT. This CDR3 spans 13 amino acids. V shed 7 bases and J 9 bases; nucleotides not matched to a gene: 9.

V gene TRBV10-3 combines with J gene TRBJ2-7, with 9 bases matching TRBD2. CDR1 and CDR2 from the germline V gene are ENHRY and SYGVKD. V dropped 2 bases and J dropped 2; count of bases not matched to a gene: 4. This CDR3 contains 15 residues. CDR3 sequence: CAISEEASGAYEQYF. The CDR3 DNA is TGTGCCATCAGTGAGGAGGCTAGCGGGGCCTACGAGCAGTACTTC.